This T cell receptor (beta chain) was sequenced for a study of T cell repertoires in cytomegalovirus infection. Via MiXCR, TCRdb re-called the reads, giving one row per CDR3 protein. This table has some 700,000 distinct CDR3 sequences, roughly 35% appearing once. Germline CDR1 reads LNHDA; CDR2 reads SQIVND (reference sequence). V lost 6 bases to trimming and J lost 0 bases; unmatched junction nucleotides: 5. The CDR3 runs 15 residues. This clonotype has a handful of counts. The rearrangement uses TRBV19 and TRBJ1-5; 7 bases fit TRBD1. Sequencing input: PBMCs. This clonotype was obtained from a human donor in good health (CMV status not recorded). Some clones in this sample may be carry-over from other donors' samples. CDR3 amino acids: CASSSTGRSNQPQHF. DNA of the CDR3: TGTGCCAGTAGCTCGACAGGGCGTAGCAATCAGCCCCAGCATTTT.